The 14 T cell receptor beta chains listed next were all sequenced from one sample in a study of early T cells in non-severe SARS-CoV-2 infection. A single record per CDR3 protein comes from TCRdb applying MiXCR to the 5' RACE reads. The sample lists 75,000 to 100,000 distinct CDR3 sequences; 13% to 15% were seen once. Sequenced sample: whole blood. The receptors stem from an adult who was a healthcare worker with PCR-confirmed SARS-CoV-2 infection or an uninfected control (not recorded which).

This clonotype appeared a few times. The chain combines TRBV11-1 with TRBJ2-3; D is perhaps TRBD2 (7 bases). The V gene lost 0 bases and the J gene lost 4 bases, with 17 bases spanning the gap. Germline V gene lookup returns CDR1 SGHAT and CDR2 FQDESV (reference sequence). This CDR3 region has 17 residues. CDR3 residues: CASSLARGPEVSDTQYF. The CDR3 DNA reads TGTGCCAGCAGCTTAGCGCGGGGGCCTGAGGTGTCAGATACGCAGTATTTT. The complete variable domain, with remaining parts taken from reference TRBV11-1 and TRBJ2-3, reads EAEVAQSPRYKITEKSQAVAFWCDPISGHATLYWYRQILGQGPELLVQFQDESVVDDSQLPKDRFSAERLKGVDSTLKIQPAELGDSAMYLCASSLARGPEVSDTQYFGPGTRLTVL.

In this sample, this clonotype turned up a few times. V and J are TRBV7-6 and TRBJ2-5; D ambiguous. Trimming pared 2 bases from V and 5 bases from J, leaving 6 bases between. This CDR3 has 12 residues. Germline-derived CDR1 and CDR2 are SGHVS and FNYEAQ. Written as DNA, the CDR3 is TGTGCCAGCAGCTTATTACTTGAGACCCAGTACTTC. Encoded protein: CASSLLLETQYF.

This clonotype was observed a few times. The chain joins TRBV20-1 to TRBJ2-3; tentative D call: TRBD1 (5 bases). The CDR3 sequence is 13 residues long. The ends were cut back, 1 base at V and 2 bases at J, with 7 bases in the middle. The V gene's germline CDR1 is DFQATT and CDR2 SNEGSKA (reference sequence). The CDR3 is CSARGGLTDTQYF. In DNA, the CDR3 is TGCAGTGCTAGAGGGGGCCTCACAGATACGCAGTATTTT.

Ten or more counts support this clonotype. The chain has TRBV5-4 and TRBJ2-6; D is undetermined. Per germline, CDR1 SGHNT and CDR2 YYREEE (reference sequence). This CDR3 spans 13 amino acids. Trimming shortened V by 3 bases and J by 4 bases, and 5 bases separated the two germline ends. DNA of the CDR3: TGTGCCAGCAGCTCGTGGGGGGCCAACGTCCTGACTTTC. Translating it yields CASSSWGANVLTF.

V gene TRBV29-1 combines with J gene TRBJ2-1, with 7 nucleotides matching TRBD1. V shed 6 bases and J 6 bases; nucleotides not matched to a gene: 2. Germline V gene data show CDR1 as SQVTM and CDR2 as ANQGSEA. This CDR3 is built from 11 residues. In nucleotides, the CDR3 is TGCAGCGTGGGACAGCCCAATGAGCAGTTCTTC. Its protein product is CSVGQPNEQFF.

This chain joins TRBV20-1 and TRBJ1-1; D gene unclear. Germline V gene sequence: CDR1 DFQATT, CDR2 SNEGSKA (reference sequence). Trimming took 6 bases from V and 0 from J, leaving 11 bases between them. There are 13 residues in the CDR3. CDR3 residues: CSAPPNLNTEAFF. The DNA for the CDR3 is TGCAGTGCCCCCCCCAATCTGAACACTGAAGCTTTCTTT.

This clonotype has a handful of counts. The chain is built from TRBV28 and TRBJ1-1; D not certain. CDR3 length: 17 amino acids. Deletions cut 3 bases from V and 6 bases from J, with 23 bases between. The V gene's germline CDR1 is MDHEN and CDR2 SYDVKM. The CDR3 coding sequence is TGTGCCAGCAGTTTTCCAAAAGGGCTTAGGAGGCTGGCTGAAGCTTTCTTT. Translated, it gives CASSFPKGLRRLAEAFF.

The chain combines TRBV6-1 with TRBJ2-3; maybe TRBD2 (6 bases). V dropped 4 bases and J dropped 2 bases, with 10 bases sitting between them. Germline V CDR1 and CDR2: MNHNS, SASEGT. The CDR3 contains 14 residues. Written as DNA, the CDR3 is TGTGCCAGCAGTGCCGGCGGGAACACAGATACGCAGTATTTT. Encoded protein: CASSAGGNTDTQYF.

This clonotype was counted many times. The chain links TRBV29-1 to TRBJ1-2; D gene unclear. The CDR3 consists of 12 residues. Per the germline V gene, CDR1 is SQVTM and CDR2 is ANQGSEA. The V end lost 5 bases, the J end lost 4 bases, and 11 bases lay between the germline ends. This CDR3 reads CSVRRVAYGYTF. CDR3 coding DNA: TGCAGCGTTCGCCGCGTGGCCTATGGCTACACCTTC.

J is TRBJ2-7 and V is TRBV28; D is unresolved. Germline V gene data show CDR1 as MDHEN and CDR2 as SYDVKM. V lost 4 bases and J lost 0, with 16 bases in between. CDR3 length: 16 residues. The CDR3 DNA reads TGTGCCAGCAGTTCCCCGGCCGCCGGGTCCTCCTACGAGCAGTACTTC. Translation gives CASSSPAAGSSYEQYF.

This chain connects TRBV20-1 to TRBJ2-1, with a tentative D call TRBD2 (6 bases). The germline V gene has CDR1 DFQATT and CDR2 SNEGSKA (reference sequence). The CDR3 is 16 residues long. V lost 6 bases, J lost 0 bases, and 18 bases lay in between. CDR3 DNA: TGCAGTGCGGGAGGAGATAACGGGATCTCCTACAATGAGCAGTTCTTC. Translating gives CSAGGDNGISYNEQFF.

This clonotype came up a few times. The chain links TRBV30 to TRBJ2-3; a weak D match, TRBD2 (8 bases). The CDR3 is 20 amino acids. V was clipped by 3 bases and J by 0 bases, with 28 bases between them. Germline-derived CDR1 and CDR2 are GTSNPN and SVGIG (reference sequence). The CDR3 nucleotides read TGTGCCTGGAGAGCATTTACAGGGGACCTTAGCGGGACGAGCACAGATACGCAGTATTTT. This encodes CAWRAFTGDLSGTSTDTQYF.

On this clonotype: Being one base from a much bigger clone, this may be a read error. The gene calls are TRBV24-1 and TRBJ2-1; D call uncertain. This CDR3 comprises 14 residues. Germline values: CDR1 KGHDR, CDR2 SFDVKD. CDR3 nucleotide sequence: TGTCCCACCAGTGATCCTCCGGCTTACAATGAGCAGTTCTTC. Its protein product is CPTSDPPAYNEQFF.

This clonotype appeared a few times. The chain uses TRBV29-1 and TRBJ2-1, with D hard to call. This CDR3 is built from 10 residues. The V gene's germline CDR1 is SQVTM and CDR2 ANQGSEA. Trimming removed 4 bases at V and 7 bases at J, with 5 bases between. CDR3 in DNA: TGCAGCGTTGGATTGAATGAGCAGTTCTTC. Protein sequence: CSVGLNEQFF.